This entry lists 5 T cell receptor beta chains sequenced from one sample in a study of blood T cell repertoires in COVID-19. Using immunoSEQ multiplex PCR, the repertoire was profiled, and TCRdb retains in-frame clones only, with some absent. This table has more than 200,000 clones, around 83% appearing once. The material sequenced was peripheral blood. These receptors were obtained from a woman aged 45-59 years with COVID-19, enrolled during active disease.

This clone was counted once. The chain recombines TRBV2 with TRBJ1-2, with 12 bases matching TRBD1. The CDR3 is 16 residues long. With 6 bases clipped from V and 8 bases from J, the junction kept 13 bases outside the gene matches. CDR1 SNHLY and CDR2 FYNNEI come from the germline V gene. The CDR3 DNA is TGTGCCAGCAGCCCCGGGGGACAGGGGGCCGGCTGGGGCTACACCTTC. This encodes CASSPGGQGAGWGYTF. The variable domain in full, completed from reference TRBV2 and TRBJ1-2, reads EPEVTQTPSHQVTQMGQEVILRCVPISNHLYFYWYRQILGQKVEFLVSFYNNEISEKSEIFDDQFSVERPDGSNFTLKIRSTKLEDSAMYFCASSPGGQGAGWGYTFGSGTRLTVV.

The chain employs TRBV30 and TRBJ2-2, with 8 bases that match TRBD2. Germline V gives CDR1 GTSNPN, CDR2 SVGIG (reference sequence). The CDR3 loop spans 14 amino acids. V gave up 4 bases and J gave up 1 base; unmatched junction bases: 2. The CDR3 DNA reads TGTGCCTGGACTAGCGGGTGGAACACCGGGGAGCTGTTTTTT. It translates to CAWTSGWNTGELFF.

The chain recombines TRBV12-3 or TRBV12-4 with TRBJ1-3; D may be TRBD1 (5 bases). Trimming cost V 3 bases and J 8 bases, with 11 bases left between them. CDR3 length: 13 amino acids. The CDR3 is CASSLEGPDTIYF. The CDR3, as DNA: TGTGCCAGCAGTTTGGAGGGGCCGGACACCATATATTTT.

The chain links TRBV20-1 to TRBJ1-4; D is undetermined. The V gene's germline CDR1 is DFQATT and CDR2 SNEGSKA (reference sequence). Trimming took 3 bases from V and 12 from J, leaving 8 bases between them. The CDR3 is 10 residues long. CDR3 sequence reads: CSARAGELFF. The CDR3 DNA reads TGCAGTGCTAGGGCCGGGGAACTGTTTTTT.

The CDR3 bases are TGTGCCAGCAGCCGGCGGGGGCCTAAAGAGACCCAGTACTTC. Encoded protein: CASSRRGPKETQYF. This rearrangement joins TRBV11-2 to TRBJ2-5; possibly TRBD2 for D (7 bases). Germline V gene data show CDR1 as SGHAT and CDR2 as FQNNGV. The CDR3 contains 14 residues. With 5 bases removed from V and 3 bases from J, the gap between germline ends came to 13 bases.